This T cell receptor (beta chain) stems from a study of beta chain features in type 1 diabetes. Study-wide results and caveats: PCR might favor shorter templates, but any such skew would affect patients and controls equally. Junctions at VDJ sites from type 1 diabetes patients had fewer insertions and more deletions.

Based on CD45RO/CCR7/CD25/CD127/CD95/CD27, CD4+ regulatory, stem cell-like memory, naive and central memory cells were sorted. This clone was seen only a few times. Its antigen remains unidentified. As every portion of the isolated RNA was reverse transcribed, the sequencing read expressed TCRB transcripts. Measured with immunoSEQ multiplex PCR; TCRdb has only the in-frame clones, and not every one. The sample includes 350,000 to 450,000 clones, around 14% of them seen just once. The specimen sequenced was naive CD4+ T cells from blood. The receptor was derived from a man aged 25 to 40 in good health.

The chain's CDR3 is CASSFRIGRWGGESETQYF. CDR3 sequence (DNA): TGTGCCAGCAGCTTTCGGATAGGAAGGTGGGGAGGTGAATCGGAGACCCAGTACTTC. The chain recombines TRBV7-2 with TRBJ2-5; D might be TRBD2 (6 bases). The germline CDR1 and CDR2 sequences are SGHTA and FQGNSA. The CDR3 is made up of 19 amino acids. V lost 3 bases and J lost 5, with 28 bases in between.